This section outlines one T cell receptor (beta chain) sequence together with its context. The antigen is not known. The entry originates in a study of T cell responses to AZD1222 COVID-19 vaccine. Whole-study results and caveats: Breadth and depth of Spike-specific TCRs rose after two AZD1222 doses. Seropositive status at baseline applied to only six AZD1222 recipients. Clonal diversity was possibly underestimated, and the donors were mostly white British, with more females.

Only in-frame clones appear in the TCRdb table, and some are missing; sequencing was by immunoSEQ multiplex PCR. The sample yields some 180,000 clones, about 93% seen once. The CDR3 covers 12 residues. The V end was cut by 0 bases, the J end by 7 bases, with 7 bases between. Germline V gene data show CDR1 as LGHDT and CDR2 as YNNKEL (reference sequence). This clonotype was sampled from an adult who received the MenACWY meningococcal vaccine as a control. J is TRBJ2-7 and V is TRBV3-1 (or the pseudogene TRBV3-2), with D perhaps matching TRBD1 or TRBD2 (5 bases each). The sample was peripheral blood, taken 28 days after the second dose of the MenACWY control vaccine. CDR3 loop: CASSQERGEQYF. In DNA, the CDR3 is TGTGCCAGCAGCCAAGAGAGGGGTGAGCAGTACTTC.